Each of the 31 T cell receptor beta chains below was sequenced from the same sample in a study of Graves' ophthalmopathy and Graves' hyperthyroidism. Amplification of the TCR beta CDR3 regions used RNA transcripts (as template). Investigators did first-round RT-PCR with HTBI primers, then second-round multiplex PCR. TCRdb used MiXCR to reprocess the multiplex PCR reads, holding one entry per CDR3 protein. The repertoire holds hundreds of thousands of distinct CDR3 sequences, with 22% as singletons. Sequenced material: peripheral blood. The source is a woman aged 18-29 years with stable Graves' hyperthyroidism. Some clones in this sample may be carry-over from other donors' samples.

This clonotype was seen repeatedly, ten times or more. This rearrangement joins TRBV12-3 or TRBV12-4 to TRBJ2-5; D ambiguous. The CDR3 has 13 residues. The V and J ends lost 6 bases and 1 base respectively, with 9 bases between them. The CDR3 region is CASSQQLQETQYF. In DNA, the CDR3 is TGTGCCAGCAGCCAACAACTCCAAGAGACCCAGTACTTC.

This clonotype was observed many times. The genes are TRBV12-3 or TRBV12-4 and TRBJ2-7, with D possibly matching TRBD1 (5 bases). The CDR3 sequence is 15 residues long. Trimming left V 5 bases short and J 1 base short, with 15 bases between. The CDR3 spells CASSVRANPSYEQYF. CDR3 sequence (DNA): TGTGCCAGCAGTGTCAGGGCGAACCCTTCCTACGAGCAGTACTTC.

The table lists this clonotype with many counts. V and J are TRBV12-3 or TRBV12-4 and TRBJ1-5, with a tentative D call TRBD1 (5 bases). The CDR3 sequence is 13 residues long. V lost 8 bases and J lost 5, with 13 bases in between. The CDR3 sequence is CASHGGGHQPQHF. As DNA, the CDR3 is TGTGCCAGCCACGGGGGGGGTCATCAGCCCCAGCATTTT.

In this sample, this clonotype turned up many times. The chain links TRBV6-1 to TRBJ1-5; weak D call: TRBD1 (6 bases). Germline V gene lookup returns CDR1 MNHNS and CDR2 SASEGT. The CDR3 consists of 16 residues. The germline V and J ends were trimmed by 0 bases and 4 bases, with 13 bases remaining between them. CDR3 bases: TGTGCCAGCAGTGAAGCTGGGGGCGCGGGGAATCAGCCCCAGCATTTT. This translates into CASSEAGGAGNQPQHF.

This clonotype occurred many times. The V gene is TRBV6-1, the J gene TRBJ1-3; no clear D. V was pared by 11 bases and J by 7 bases, with 9 bases between. The germline V gene encodes CDR1 MNHNS and CDR2 SASEGT. There are 10 residues in the CDR3. The CDR3 reads CASGGNTIYF. The CDR3 DNA is TGTGCCTCCGGTGGGAACACCATATATTTT.

This clonotype was observed at least ten times. The chain combines TRBV5-1 with TRBJ2-5; 8 nucleotides agree with TRBD1. Germline CDR1 and CDR2: SGHRS and YFSETQ. This CDR3 is built from 15 residues. V lost 0 bases to trimming and J lost 2 bases; unmatched junction nucleotides: 3. The CDR3 DNA sequence: TGCGCCAGCAGCTTGGTAAGGACAGGGCAAGAGACCCAGTACTTC. The encoded protein is CASSLVRTGQETQYF. Combining the CDR3 with reference TRBV5-1 and TRBJ2-5 gives the whole variable domain KAGVTQTPRYLIKTRGQQVTLSCSPISGHRSVSWYQQTPGQGLQFLFEYFSETQRNKGNFPGRFSGRQFSNSRSEMNVSTLELGDSALYLCASSLVRTGQETQYFGPGTRLLVL.

Of note for this clonotype: A much larger clone differs by one base, so this may be a read error. The chain employs TRBV20-1 and TRBJ2-7; TRBD2 matches 16 bases. The CDR3 is 17 amino acids. V lost 2 bases and J lost 2; bases outside the gene matches: 6. In germline, CDR1 is DFQATT, CDR2 SNEGSKA (reference sequence). CDR3 sequence (DNA): TGCAGTGCTAGAACCGGGACTAGCGGGAGGGAGCCCTACGAGCAGTACGTC. This gives the protein CSARTGTSGREPYEQYV.

This clonotype was seen at least ten times. This chain links TRBV20-1 with TRBJ1-1; perhaps TRBD1 as D (5 bases). The CDR3 extends over 14 amino acids. Trimming stripped 1 base from V and 2 bases from J, with 11 bases between. The germline CDR1 and CDR2 sequences are DFQATT and SNEGSKA (reference sequence). The CDR3 loop reads CSARGRGDNTEAFF. The DNA of the CDR3 is TGCAGTGCTAGAGGTAGAGGGGATAACACTGAAGCTTTCTTT.

The sample holds many counts of this clonotype. This rearrangement joins TRBV6-2 or TRBV6-3 to TRBJ1-5, with 7 bases that match TRBD1. CDR1 and CDR2 (germline): MNHEY, SVGEGT. V gave up 6 bases and J gave up 0 bases; unmatched junction bases: 14. The CDR3 has 18 amino acids. CDR3 nucleotide sequence: TGTGCCAGCAGCCAACACCTGCGGACAGGATATAGCAATCAGCCCCAGCATTTT. This translates into CASSQHLRTGYSNQPQHF.

The rearrangement uses TRBV6-5 and TRBJ1-1; D not resolved. CDR1 and CDR2 (germline): MNHEY, SVGAGI. CDR3 size: 14 residues. Trimming removed 4 bases at V and 5 bases at J, with 14 bases between. The CDR3 is CASSFRPGRTEAFF. The CDR3 DNA is TGTGCCAGCAGTTTTCGCCCCGGTAGGACTGAAGCTTTCTTT.

This clonotype has at least ten counts. The rearrangement joins TRBV19 to TRBJ2-6; D is perhaps TRBD1 or TRBD2 (6 bases each). The CDR3 runs to 17 residues. V gave up 6 bases and J gave up 2 bases, with 17 bases separating them. Germline CDR1 LNHDA, CDR2 SQIVND (reference sequence). CDR3 protein: CASSPTQRGAGANVLTF. The CDR3 bases are TGTGCCAGTAGCCCAACCCAAAGGGGGGCTGGGGCCAACGTCCTGACTTTC.

This chain uses TRBV6-1 with TRBJ1-2; TRBD1 agrees at 8 bases. CDR3 length: 12 residues. Looked up from germline, CDR1 is MNHNS and CDR2 is SASEGT. J gave up 4 bases and V 9 bases, and 4 bases lay outside the gene matches. CDR3 region: CASQTGGYGYTF. CDR3 coding DNA: TGTGCCAGTCAAACAGGGGGCTATGGCTACACCTTC.

This clonotype was seen more than once but under ten times. The gene calls are TRBV15 and TRBJ2-7; 10 bases fit TRBD2. This CDR3 has 14 amino acids. With 6 bases clipped from V and 2 bases from J, the junction kept 4 bases outside the gene matches. Germline-derived CDR1 and CDR2 are LNHNV and YYDKDF (reference sequence). The CDR3 reads CATSRTSGPYEQYF. CDR3 in DNA: TGTGCCACCAGTAGGACTAGCGGTCCCTACGAGCAGTACTTC.

This clonotype was found a few times. The chain joins TRBV6-1 to TRBJ2-7; D ambiguous. Trimming removed 7 bases at V and 0 bases at J, with 16 bases between. From germline, CDR1 is MNHNS and CDR2 SASEGT. The CDR3 is 15 residues long. CDR3 amino acids: CASNVWGASSYEQYV. The DNA for the CDR3 is TGTGCCAGCAATGTCTGGGGTGCGAGCTCCTACGAGCAGTACGTC.

This clonotype was observed at least ten times. The chain joins TRBV6-5 to TRBJ1-2; D is undetermined. Trimming removed 7 bases at V and 5 bases at J, with 14 bases between. Germline V gives CDR1 MNHEY, CDR2 SVGAGI. The CDR3 extends over 13 amino acids. CDR3 residues: CASTTDSWYGYTF. The CDR3 nucleotides read TGTGCCAGCACGACGGACTCCTGGTATGGCTACACCTTC.

The chain couples TRBV7-8 to TRBJ2-5; D may be TRBD1 (5 bases). V was clipped by 4 bases and J by 0 bases, with 15 bases between them. There are 16 residues in the CDR3. Germline CDR1 SGHVS, CDR2 FQNEAQ. This CDR3 is CASSWGRQSYQETQYF. The CDR3 bases are TGTGCCAGCAGCTGGGGCCGACAGTCGTACCAAGAGACCCAGTACTTC.

This clonotype was detected ten times or more. The chain carries TRBV5-1 and TRBJ1-6; 7 bases map to TRBD1. CDR1 and CDR2 from the germline V gene are SGHRS and YFSETQ. The trim removed 5 bases at V and 7 bases at J, leaving 6 bases unmatched. The CDR3 loop spans 14 amino acids. CDR3 sequence: CASRKGQQNSPLHF. The CDR3 DNA is TGCGCCAGCAGAAAGGGACAGCAAAATTCACCCCTCCACTTT.

This clonotype came up many times. The chain links TRBV29-1 to TRBJ1-2; 7 bases fit TRBD1. The CDR3 length is 14 residues. Germline V CDR1 and CDR2: SQVTM, ANQGSEA. V shed 6 bases, J shed 4 bases, and the junction held 11 bases outside the gene matches. CDR3 residues: CSVETGSLLYGYTF. The DNA for the CDR3 is TGCAGCGTGGAGACAGGGTCTCTTCTCTATGGCTACACCTTC. The variable domain in full, completed from reference TRBV29-1 and TRBJ1-2, reads SAVISQKPSRDICQRGTSLTIQCQVDSQVTMMFWYRQQPGQSLTLIATANQGSEATYESGFVIDKFPISRPNLTFSTLTVSNMSPEDSSIYLCSVETGSLLYGYTFGSGTRLTVV.

In this sample, this clonotype turned up many times. The chain is built from TRBV29-1 and TRBJ1-5, with TRBD1 matching 8 bases. The CDR3 has 14 residues. V shed 5 bases, J shed 4 bases, and the junction held 7 bases outside the gene matches. CDR1 is SQVTM, CDR2 ANQGSEA, per germline. The CDR3 loop reads CSVQQGGGNQPQHF. CDR3 coding DNA: TGCAGCGTTCAACAGGGGGGGGGAAATCAGCCCCAGCATTTT.

This clonotype was seen repeatedly, ten times or more. The V call is TRBV19, the J call TRBJ1-3; no clear D. Germline V gene lookup returns CDR1 LNHDA and CDR2 SQIVND (reference sequence). Trimming cost V 6 bases and J 0 bases, with 9 bases left between them. The CDR3 totals 14 residues. As DNA, the CDR3 is TGTGCCAGTAGGCACAGTAGCTCTGGAAACACCATATATTTT. Amino acids: CASRHSSSGNTIYF.

Many counts were recorded for this clonotype. J is TRBJ2-7 and V is TRBV12-3 or TRBV12-4, with 7 nucleotides matching TRBD1. Trimming removed 5 bases from V and 5 bases from J; junction bases left unmatched: 6. The CDR3 contains 13 residues. This chain's CDR3 is CASSPGQTNEQYF. The CDR3 nucleotides read TGTGCCAGCAGTCCGGGACAGACTAACGAGCAGTACTTC.

There are a few counts of this clonotype. The chain couples TRBV27 to TRBJ1-5, with D possibly matching TRBD1 (5 bases). The CDR3 spans 16 residues. V was shortened by 1 base and J by 6 bases, with 16 bases between the two germline ends. Germline CDR1 reads MNHEY; CDR2 reads SMNVEV (reference sequence). The CDR3 spells CASSLLGGGPAQPQHF. The CDR3 nucleotides read TGTGCCAGCAGTTTATTGGGTGGGGGACCGGCTCAGCCCCAGCATTTT.

This rearrangement joins TRBV12-3 or TRBV12-4 to TRBJ2-7, with a weak D call TRBD1 (6 bases). This CDR3 contains 14 residues. Between the trimmed V and J ends, which lost 3 bases and 4 bases, there was a span of 13 bases. The CDR3 DNA reads as TGTGCCAGCAGTTTCGGGCAGGGGCAGTACGAGCAGTACTTC. Protein sequence: CASSFGQGQYEQYF.

This clonotype was picked up many times. The gene calls are TRBV12-3 or TRBV12-4 and TRBJ1-2, with D hard to call. This CDR3 is 14 amino acids long. V dropped 3 bases and J dropped 8 bases, with 16 bases sitting between them. CDR3 in amino acids: CASSFGWPRGGYTF. The CDR3 nucleotides are TGTGCCAGCAGTTTTGGGTGGCCACGAGGCGGCTACACCTTC.

As concerns this clonotype: No conserved phenylalanine or tryptophan ends this CDR3, so it is likely a read error. The rearrangement joins TRBV12-3 or TRBV12-4 to TRBJ2-2, with D uncertain. There are 13 residues in the CDR3. V lost 3 bases and J 2 bases, leaving 4 bases between the germline ends. The CDR3, as DNA: TGTGCCAGCAGTTTGGGCAACACCGGGGAGCTGTTTCTT. It yields the protein CASSLGNTGELFL.

This clonotype appeared many times. V and J are TRBV5-1 and TRBJ2-2, with D possibly matching TRBD1 (6 bases). Trimming cost V 5 bases and J 1 base, with 15 bases left between them. This CDR3 comprises 16 residues. CDR1 and CDR2 from the germline V gene are SGHRS and YFSETQ. Written as DNA, the CDR3 is TGCGCCAGCAGGGGGGCAGGACAGATGAACACCGGGGAGCTGTTTTTT. Translating it yields CASRGAGQMNTGELFF.

This clonotype was detected many times. The rearrangement uses TRBV6-5 and TRBJ1-3; no firm D call. CDR3 length: 15 amino acids. Germline V gene lookup returns CDR1 MNHEY and CDR2 SVGAGI. The V gene lost 7 bases and the J gene lost 0 bases, with 13 bases spanning the gap. In DNA form, the CDR3 reads TGTGCCAGCACCCCGCTACGGGACTCTGGAAACACCATATATTTT. Its translation is CASTPLRDSGNTIYF.

This chain links TRBV29-1 with TRBJ1-2; 9 bases match TRBD1. The CDR3 length is 14 residues. The germline gives CDR1 SQVTM, CDR2 ANQGSEA. The trim removed 6 bases at V and 3 bases at J, leaving 8 bases unmatched. CDR3 loop: CSVGGTGNDYGYTF. In DNA form, the CDR3 reads TGCAGCGTCGGCGGGACAGGGAATGACTATGGCTACACCTTC. Full variable domain (remainder filled in from reference TRBV29-1 and TRBJ1-2): SAVISQKPSRDICQRGTSLTIQCQVDSQVTMMFWYRQQPGQSLTLIATANQGSEATYESGFVIDKFPISRPNLTFSTLTVSNMSPEDSSIYLCSVGGTGNDYGYTFGSGTRLTVV.

Remarks on this clonotype: At one of its ends the junction is not consistent with the germline gene, which may arise from a read error. The chain couples TRBV12-3 or TRBV12-4 to TRBJ1-2; no definite D call. The CDR3 runs to 11 residues. Here the CDR3 reads CASANIYSYTF. The CDR3 bases are TGTGCCAGCGCCAATATCTATAGCTACACCTTC.

This clonotype was seen many times. The gene calls are TRBV4-1 and TRBJ1-5, with D possibly TRBD1 on 5 matching bases. The V gene's germline CDR1 is MGHRA and CDR2 YSYEKL. This CDR3 has 15 residues. The V and J ends lost 0 bases and 3 bases respectively, with 9 bases between them. CDR3 residues: CASSQDQGFNQPQHF. The DNA for the CDR3 is TGCGCCAGCAGCCAAGATCAGGGCTTCAATCAGCCCCAGCATTTT.

This chain links TRBV27 with TRBJ1-1; D not certain. Germline CDR1 is MNHEY and CDR2 is SMNVEV (reference sequence). Trimming took 5 bases from V and 0 from J, leaving 10 bases between them. This CDR3 spans 14 amino acids. In DNA, the CDR3 is TGTGCCAGCAGTCCGACCTACCTGAACACTGAAGCTTTCTTT. This sequence encodes CASSPTYLNTEAFF.